The 9 T cell receptor beta chains listed next were all sequenced from one sample in a study of radiotherapy plus CTLA-4 blockade in lung cancer. Measured with immunoSEQ multiplex PCR; TCRdb has only the in-frame clones, and not every one. The table shows 80,000 to 95,000 clones, with 82% occurring only once. Source: peripheral blood, taken from a patient treated with radiotherapy plus ipilimumab. The receptors originated from a human donor with non-small cell lung cancer that progressed on radiotherapy plus ipilimumab.

The chain uses TRBV7-8 and TRBJ2-1, with 7 bases fitting TRBD2. The germline gives CDR1 SGHVS, CDR2 FQNEAQ. The V segment lost 3 bases and the J segment 4 bases; nucleotides outside the gene matches: 3. There are 14 residues in the CDR3. The CDR3 protein is CASSLGGNYNEQFF. The DNA of the CDR3 is TGTGCCAGCAGCTTGGGAGGGAATTACAATGAGCAGTTCTTC.

The chain joins TRBV6-5 to TRBJ2-1; 7 bases align to TRBD1. The CDR3 is 16 residues long. J was trimmed by 4 bases and V by 0 bases; bases with no gene match: 6. Germline V gene data show CDR1 as MNHEY and CDR2 as SVGAGI. The CDR3 loop is CASSYSLGQIYNEQFF. The CDR3 DNA is TGTGCCAGCAGTTACTCGTTGGGACAGATATACAATGAGCAGTTCTTC.

The J gene is TRBJ1-1, the V gene TRBV28; D not resolved. V was shortened by 1 base and J by 0 bases, with 21 bases between the two germline ends. The CDR3 is 19 amino acids. The V gene's germline CDR1 is MDHEN and CDR2 SYDVKM. DNA of the CDR3: TGTGCCAGCAGTTTATCCTTTTCAATTGGGATCGGTATGAACACTGAAGCTTTCTTT. It yields the protein CASSLSFSIGIGMNTEAFF. Based on the CDR3 plus reference TRBV28 and TRBJ1-1, the full variable domain is DVKVTQSSRYLVKRTGEKVFLECVQDMDHENMFWYRQDPGLGLRLIYFSYDVKMKEKGDIPEGYSVSREKKERFSLILESASTNQTSMYLCASSLSFSIGIGMNTEAFFGQGTRLTVV.

This clone showed up just once. This chain links TRBV19 with TRBJ2-1; 10 positions match TRBD1. CDR3 length equals 16 residues. The V gene's germline CDR1 is LNHDA and CDR2 SQIVND (reference sequence). V lost 7 bases and J lost 7; bases outside the gene matches: 13. The chain's CDR3 is CASKRDGTGAQNEQFF. The CDR3 DNA reads as TGTGCCAGTAAAAGGGATGGGACAGGGGCGCAAAATGAGCAGTTCTTC.

This clone was observed a few times. The identical CDR3 is also encoded by other nucleotide sequences in the sample. The chain employs TRBV4-1 and TRBJ1-4, with a weak D call TRBD1 (5 bases). The CDR3 consists of 16 residues. Germline assignment: CDR1 MGHRA and CDR2 YSYEKL. V shed 0 bases and J shed 2 bases, with 10 bases lying between them. CDR3 protein: CASSQESRATNEKLFF. The CDR3 DNA follows: TGCGCCAGCAGCCAAGAATCCAGGGCTACTAATGAAAAACTGTTTTTT.

This chain links TRBV6-1 with TRBJ1-1; no firm D call. The CDR3 has 14 amino acids. Trimming took 5 bases from V and 1 from J, leaving 11 bases between them. Germline assignment: CDR1 MNHNS and CDR2 SASEGT. CDR3 loop: CASSSWTGNTEAFF. For the CDR3, the DNA is TGTGCCAGCAGTTCCTGGACGGGGAACACTGAAGCTTTCTTT.

V and J are TRBV5-1 and TRBJ1-2, with D maybe TRBD1 (5 bases). Germline assignment: CDR1 SGHRS and CDR2 YFSETQ. The CDR3 loop spans 15 amino acids. The ends were cut back, 3 bases at V and 4 bases at J, with 16 bases in the middle. The CDR3 DNA is TGCGCCAGCAGCTCCGGTTCTGGGACGGTCTATGGCTACACCTTC. Its translation: CASSSGSGTVYGYTF.

V gene TRBV18 combines with J gene TRBJ1-1; no definite D call. This CDR3 has 15 amino acids. The V end was cut by 0 bases, the J end by 0 bases, with 8 bases between. Germline V gene data show CDR1 as KGHSH and CDR2 as LQKENI. The chain's CDR3 is CASSPPRALNTEAFF. CDR3 nucleotides: TGTGCCAGCTCACCACCGAGGGCGTTGAACACTGAAGCTTTCTTT.

This chain uses TRBV2 with TRBJ1-5, with 9 bases identical to TRBD1. Per germline, CDR1 SNHLY and CDR2 FYNNEI. Germline trimming cut 3 bases from V and 3 bases from J; bases unmatched to any gene: 6. The CDR3 spans 16 residues. As DNA, the CDR3 is TGTGCCAGCAGTGATCTTCGGGACAGGGACAATCAGCCCCAGCATTTT. This translates into CASSDLRDRDNQPQHF.